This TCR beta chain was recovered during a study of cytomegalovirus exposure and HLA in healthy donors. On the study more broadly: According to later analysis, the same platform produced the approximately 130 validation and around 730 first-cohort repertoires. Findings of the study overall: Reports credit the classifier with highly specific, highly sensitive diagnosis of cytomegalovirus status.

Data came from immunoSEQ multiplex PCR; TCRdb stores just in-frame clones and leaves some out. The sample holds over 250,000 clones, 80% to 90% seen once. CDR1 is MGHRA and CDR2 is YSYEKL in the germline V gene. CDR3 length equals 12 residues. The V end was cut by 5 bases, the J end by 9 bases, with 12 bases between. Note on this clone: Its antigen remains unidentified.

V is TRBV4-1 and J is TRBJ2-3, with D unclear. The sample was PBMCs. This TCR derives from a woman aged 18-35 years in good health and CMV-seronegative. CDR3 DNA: TGCGCCAGCAGCATCGAAAGAGGCACGCAGTATTTT. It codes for CASSIERGTQYF.